These 21 T cell receptor beta chains were all obtained from the same sample, sequenced in a study of blood T cell repertoires in COVID-19. Only in-frame clones appear in the TCRdb table, and some are missing; sequencing was by immunoSEQ multiplex PCR. This sample has about 230,000 clones, with 70% to 90% found just once. The specimen sequenced was PBMCs or T cells enriched from blood (not recorded which). These receptors originate from a young man who had recovered from COVID-19.

The chain joins TRBV15 to TRBJ1-1; perhaps TRBD1 as D (5 bases). The CDR3 totals 15 residues. Germline V lookup: CDR1 LNHNV, CDR2 YYDKDF (reference sequence). With 0 bases removed from V and 0 bases from J, the gap between germline ends came to 8 bases. The CDR3 loop reads CATSRDGGVNTEAFF. CDR3 coding DNA: TGTGCCACCAGCAGAGATGGAGGGGTGAACACTGAAGCTTTCTTT.

The rearrangement joins TRBV11-2 to TRBJ1-1, with TRBD1 matching 7 bases. After removal of 7 bases from V and 11 bases from J, the junction contained 13 bases not matched to a gene. The CDR3 consists of 13 residues. CDR1 is SGHAT and CDR2 is FQNNGV in the germline V gene. CDR3 residues: CASNQGGHPRAFF. The CDR3, as DNA: TGTGCCAGCAACCAGGGGGGTCACCCTCGGGCTTTCTTT. The variable domain in full, with the rest retrieved from reference TRBV11-2 and TRBJ1-1, is EAGVAQSPRYKIIEKRQSVAFWCNPISGHATLYWYQQILGQGPKLLIQFQNNGVVDDSQLPKDRFSAERLKGVDSTLKIQPAKLEDSAVYLCASNQGGHPRAFFGQGTRLTVV.

The V call is TRBV6-2 or TRBV6-3, the J call TRBJ2-1; D unresolved. This CDR3 has 15 residues. V was clipped by 0 bases and J by 3 bases, with 9 bases between them. The germline gives CDR1 MNHEY, CDR2 SVGEGT. The CDR3 here is CASSYSIPSYNEQFF. DNA for the CDR3: TGTGCCAGCAGTTACTCCATCCCTAGCTACAATGAGCAGTTCTTC.

J is TRBJ2-1 and V is TRBV6-5; 9 bases are a match to TRBD2. V trimming: 6 bases; J trimming: 7 bases; junction bases outside the gene matches: 10. The CDR3 loop spans 15 amino acids. The germline gives CDR1 MNHEY, CDR2 SVGAGI. The CDR3 is CASSSRGLAKNEQFF. The CDR3 bases are TGTGCCAGCAGCTCTCGAGGACTAGCGAAAAATGAGCAGTTCTTC.

With respect to this clone: This sample includes further DNA sequences coding for the same CDR3. The CDR3 coding sequence is TGTGCCAGCACGAGGAGCTCCTACAATGAGCAGTTCTTC. It is translated as CASTRSSYNEQFF. V gene TRBV12-3 or TRBV12-4 combines with J gene TRBJ2-1; no reliable D call. The CDR3 extends over 13 amino acids. V was clipped by 7 bases and J by 0 bases, with 7 bases between them.

The chain links TRBV12-3 or TRBV12-4 to TRBJ2-3; a weak D match, TRBD1 (5 bases). V lost 5 bases, J lost 4 bases, and 10 bases lay in between. This CDR3 is built from 13 residues. CDR3 nucleotide sequence: TGTGCCAGCAGTCGACAGTCCTCAGATACGCAGTATTTT. Amino acids: CASSRQSSDTQYF.

This clone has a single count. This chain joins TRBV7-8 and TRBJ1-1; TRBD1 aligns across 8 bases. V trimming: 5 bases; J trimming: 4 bases; junction bases outside the gene matches: 3. The CDR3 spans 13 residues. Per the germline V gene, CDR1 is SGHVS and CDR2 is FQNEAQ. The CDR3 bases are TGTGCCAGCAGCATACAGGGGGGCACTGAAGCTTTCTTT. It is translated as CASSIQGGTEAFF.

The chain recombines TRBV7-9 with TRBJ1-4; 10 bases agree with TRBD1. The CDR3 sequence is 16 residues long. Per the germline V gene, CDR1 is SEHNR and CDR2 is FQNEAQ (reference sequence). V was pared by 0 bases and J by 7 bases, with 5 bases of the junction left unmatched. The DNA of the CDR3 is TGTGCCAGCAGCTTAGCGCTCGACAGGGGGCCTGAAAAACTGTTTTTT. Protein: CASSLALDRGPEKLFF.

The chain carries TRBV25-1 and TRBJ1-2; D gene unclear. Looked up from germline, CDR1 is MGHDK and CDR2 is SYGVNS. Trimming shortened V by 2 bases and J by 2 bases, and 9 bases separated the two germline ends. This CDR3 spans 14 amino acids. This CDR3 reads CASSEGRRNYGYTF. The CDR3 DNA is TGTGCCAGCAGTGAAGGACGGAGGAACTATGGCTACACCTTC.

This rearrangement joins TRBV27 to TRBJ2-1; TRBD2 aligns across 14 bases. This CDR3 contains 14 residues. The V gene's germline CDR1 is MNHEY and CDR2 SMNVEV (reference sequence). With V trimmed by 9 bases and J by 8 bases, 6 bases remained unmatched. The chain's CDR3 is CASRGTSGGYEQFF. As DNA, the CDR3 is TGTGCCAGTAGGGGGACTAGCGGGGGCTATGAGCAGTTCTTC.

The J gene is TRBJ1-3, the V gene TRBV9; unclear D gene. This CDR3 spans 15 amino acids. Germline values: CDR1 SGDLS, CDR2 YYNGEE. V lost 0 bases and J lost 4, with 11 bases in between. The CDR3 here is CASSVVEPRGNTIYF. Written as DNA, the CDR3 is TGTGCCAGCAGCGTAGTGGAACCGAGGGGAAACACCATATATTTT.

The V and J genes are TRBV5-4 and TRBJ2-1; 9 bases agree with TRBD2. CDR3 length: 15 amino acids. The germline V gene has CDR1 SGHNT and CDR2 YYREEE (reference sequence). Trimming cost V 4 bases and J 10 bases; bases outside gene matches: 12. CDR3 DNA sequence: TGTGCCAGCAGCCCTAGTAGCGGGAGTAATGTAGAGCAGTTCTTC. This translates into CASSPSSGSNVEQFF.

A single count supports this clone. The rearrangement joins TRBV2 to TRBJ1-2, with unresolved D. CDR1 SNHLY and CDR2 FYNNEI come from the germline V gene. V was shortened by 4 bases and J by 4 bases, with 7 bases between the two germline ends. This CDR3 is 12 amino acids long. In DNA, the CDR3 is TGTGCCAGCAGTGTGTCCTCCTATGGCTACACCTTC. Residues: CASSVSSYGYTF.

The V and J genes are TRBV30 and TRBJ1-5, with TRBD1 as a possible D gene (6 bases). Trimming left V 0 bases short and J 7 bases short, with 13 bases between. Germline loops: CDR1 GTSNPN, CDR2 SVGIG (reference sequence). The CDR3 runs to 14 residues. In DNA, the CDR3 is TGTGCCTGGAGTGTAACAGGGTATTACCAGCCCCAGCATTTT. Protein product: CAWSVTGYYQPQHF.

The DNA of the CDR3 is TGTGCCAGCAGCTTCCCAAAGCATGAGCAGTTCTTC. Its translation: CASSFPKHEQFF. The V and J genes are TRBV7-9 and TRBJ2-1; D gene ambiguous. This CDR3 contains 12 residues. The V end was cut by 3 bases, the J end by 8 bases, with 8 bases between. Germline-derived CDR1 and CDR2 are SEHNR and FQNEAQ (reference sequence).

The V call is TRBV4-3, the J call TRBJ2-3, with D perhaps matching TRBD2 (5 bases). Between the trimmed V and J ends, which lost 0 bases and 3 bases, there was a span of 10 bases. Germline V gene sequence: CDR1 LGHNA, CDR2 YSLEER. The CDR3 totals 15 residues. The CDR3 nucleotides read TGCGCCAGCAGCCAAGACAGCGGCAGTACAGATACGCAGTATTTT. Encoded protein: CASSQDSGSTDTQYF.

In this sample, this clone turned up a few times. This chain links TRBV19 with TRBJ1-5; D is unclear. Germline assignment: CDR1 LNHDA and CDR2 SQIVND (reference sequence). V shed 2 bases and J shed 1 base, with 15 bases lying between them. This CDR3 has 17 residues. This CDR3 reads CASSITQTLSSNQPQHF. DNA of the CDR3: TGTGCCAGTAGTATAACCCAGACTCTTAGCAGCAATCAGCCCCAGCATTTT. The full variable domain, its missing parts supplied by reference TRBV19 and TRBJ1-5, is DGGITQSPKYLFRKEGQNVTLSCEQNLNHDAMYWYRQDPGQGLRLIYYSQIVNDFQKGDIAEGYSVSREKKESFPLTVTSAQKNPTAFYLCASSITQTLSSNQPQHFGDGTRLSIL.

The genes are TRBV5-4 and TRBJ2-1; D not certain. Trimming shortened V by 7 bases and J by 12 bases, and 20 bases separated the two germline ends. Per the germline V gene, CDR1 is SGHNT and CDR2 is YYREEE (reference sequence). This CDR3 is built from 13 residues. The CDR3 coding sequence is TGTGCCAGCGCCGGAGAGGAATTCAGAGCGCAGTTCTTC. Amino acid sequence: CASAGEEFRAQFF.

The chain combines TRBV4-1 with TRBJ2-1, with D maybe TRBD2 (5 bases). The V end was cut by 0 bases, the J end by 9 bases, with 15 bases between. Germline V CDR1 and CDR2: MGHRA, YSYEKL. The CDR3 length is 15 residues. CDR3 sequence reads: CASSQELEDVIEQFF. DNA of the CDR3: TGCGCCAGCAGCCAAGAGCTGGAGGACGTTATTGAGCAGTTCTTC.

This clone was seen many times. The chain employs TRBV7-3 and TRBJ2-2; D possibly corresponds to TRBD1 (6 bases). Trimming removed 6 bases from V and 0 bases from J, with 11 bases in between. CDR1 is SGHTA and CDR2 is FQGTGA in the germline V gene. The CDR3 is 15 amino acids. CDR3 bases: TGTGCCAGCAGTCAAACAGGGACGAACACCGGGGAGCTGTTTTTT. This gives the protein CASSQTGTNTGELFF.

V and J are TRBV7-8 and TRBJ1-5; D is possibly TRBD1 (5 bases). V lost 5 bases and J lost 5, with 19 bases in between. The V gene's germline CDR1 is SGHVS and CDR2 FQNEAQ. The CDR3 is 16 amino acids. The chain's CDR3 is CASSRREGRADQPQHF. CDR3 nucleotide sequence: TGTGCCAGCAGCCGAAGGGAGGGGAGAGCCGATCAGCCCCAGCATTTT.